The 8 T cell receptor beta chains presented below share a single source sample, sequenced in a study of T cell responses to AZD1222 COVID-19 vaccine. The table came from immunoSEQ multiplex PCR; TCRdb's copy has only in-frame clones and leaves some out. The sample contains 200,000 or so clones, approximately 86% of which appear only once. Sequencing used peripheral blood, obtained on day 0 of AZD1222 vaccination. The receptor source for this set is an adult in good health.

V is TRBV11-2 and J is TRBJ2-1, with D possibly being TRBD1 or TRBD2 (5 bases each). The germline V and J ends were trimmed by 4 bases and 6 bases, with 16 bases remaining between them. The CDR3 has 15 residues. The V gene's germline CDR1 is SGHAT and CDR2 FQNNGV. CDR3 residues: CASSSRDRRANEQFF. CDR3 coding DNA: TGTGCCAGCAGCTCCCGGGACCGCCGAGCCAATGAGCAGTTCTTC.

The genes are TRBV25-1 and TRBJ1-1, with 9 positions matching TRBD1. CDR1 and CDR2 from the germline V gene are MGHDK and SYGVNS. V trimming: 2 bases; J trimming: 1 base; junction bases outside the gene matches: 2. This CDR3 comprises 15 residues. The CDR3 DNA sequence: TGTGCCAGCAGTGAAGCGGGACAGGGGAACACTGAAGCTTTCTTT. This sequence encodes CASSEAGQGNTEAFF.

The genes are TRBV7-2 and TRBJ2-3, with 8 bases identical to TRBD2. V shed 8 bases, J shed 6 bases, and the junction held 4 bases outside the gene matches. CDR1 and CDR2 (germline): SGHTA, FQGNSA. The CDR3 length is 12 residues. In DNA, the CDR3 is TGTGCCAGCGAGCGGGGGTGGGATACGCAGTATTTT. Translating it yields CASERGWDTQYF.

V and J are TRBV5-4 and TRBJ2-5; TRBD1 agrees at 7 bases. Trimming cost V 7 bases and J 2 bases; bases outside gene matches: 5. This CDR3 contains 13 residues. The germline V gene encodes CDR1 SGHNT and CDR2 YYREEE (reference sequence). In DNA, the CDR3 is TGTGCCAGCGGCCTACAGGGGCAAGAGACCCAGTACTTC. This encodes CASGLQGQETQYF.

The chain couples TRBV4-3 to TRBJ2-7; 7 nucleotides match TRBD2. The CDR3 has 14 residues. Losses at the gene ends were 1 base for V and 2 bases for J; bases not matched to a gene: 2. Germline V gene lookup returns CDR1 LGHNA and CDR2 YSLEER. This chain's CDR3 is CASSQAGGTYEQYF. The CDR3 bases are TGCGCCAGCAGCCAAGCCGGGGGGACCTACGAGCAGTACTTC.

The genes are TRBV11-2 and TRBJ2-7; TRBD2 matches 7 bases. The germline gives CDR1 SGHAT, CDR2 FQNNGV. The CDR3 is 14 residues long. After removal of 0 bases from V and 2 bases from J, the junction contained 1 base not matched to a gene. The DNA of the CDR3 is TGTGCCAGCAGCTTAGATGGGGGGGCCTACGAGCAGTACTTC. This encodes CASSLDGGAYEQYF.

This clone appeared a few times. V and J are TRBV2 and TRBJ1-3; the match to TRBD1 covers 8 bases. The germline gives CDR1 SNHLY, CDR2 FYNNEI. V lost 4 bases and J lost 8; bases outside the gene matches: 4. CDR3 length: 13 residues. As DNA, the CDR3 is TGTGCCAGCAGTGCCGGACAGGGATACACCATATATTTT. Protein: CASSAGQGYTIYF.

The CDR3 reads CASSQVLLESAGYTF. CDR3 sequence (DNA): TGCGCCAGCAGCCAAGTTCTTTTGGAATCGGCCGGCTACACCTTC. The V gene is TRBV4-1, the J gene TRBJ1-2; D unclear. This CDR3 is 15 amino acids long. Germline CDR1 is MGHRA and CDR2 is YSYEKL. The V end lost 1 base, the J end lost 8 bases, and 17 bases lay between the germline ends.